This T cell receptor (beta chain) was sequenced during a study of blood T cells in healthy people across ages. General study results and limits: There was a strong correlation between TCR beta diversity and naive T cell percentage. Possibly confounding the expanded clonotype changes was the fact that donor CMV status was unknown. Whereas aged donors had fewer naive CD4+ cells, long-lived donors had more of them and higher diversity.

The table lists this clonotype with a few counts. No antigen is known for it. The use of a sample-barcoded 5' primer and a J-beta primer mix characterized a second PCR of roughly 7 to 11 cycles. TCRdb re-derived calls from the 5' RACE reads in MiXCR, one entry per CDR3 protein. The top ten hold roughly 34% of the sample, which has hundreds of thousands of distinct CDR3 sequences, 45% to 50% seen once. The sequenced sample consisted of blood. This sequence was found in a woman aged 60-70 years in good health.

CDR3 region: CSVDRGSAEAFF. The CDR3 bases are TGCAGCGTAGACAGGGGGTCGGCTGAAGCTTTCTTT. This chain links TRBV29-1 with TRBJ1-1; 9 bases match TRBD1. The germline CDR1 and CDR2 sequences are SQVTM and ANQGSEA. V was clipped by 6 bases and J by 6 bases; unmatched bases: 5. The CDR3 consists of 12 residues.